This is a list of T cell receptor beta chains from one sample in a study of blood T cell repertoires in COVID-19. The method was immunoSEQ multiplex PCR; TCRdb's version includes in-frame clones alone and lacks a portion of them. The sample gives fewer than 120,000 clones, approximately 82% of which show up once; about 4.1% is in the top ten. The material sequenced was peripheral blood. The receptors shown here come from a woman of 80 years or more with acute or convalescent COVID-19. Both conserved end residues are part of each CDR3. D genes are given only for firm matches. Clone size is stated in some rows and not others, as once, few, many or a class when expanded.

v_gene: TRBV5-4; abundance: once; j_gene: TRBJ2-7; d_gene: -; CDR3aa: CASSPTGGLPYEQYF; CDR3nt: TGTGCCAGCAGCCCCACGGGGGGCCTCCCCTACGAGCAGTACTTC
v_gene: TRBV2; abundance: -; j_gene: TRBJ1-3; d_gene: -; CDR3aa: CASNPTTLSGNTIYF; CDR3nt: TGTGCCAGCAATCCGACGACTCTATCTGGAAACACCATATATTTT
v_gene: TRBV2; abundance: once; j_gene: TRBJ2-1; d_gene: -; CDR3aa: CASSTGDGRGVEQFF; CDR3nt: TGTGCCAGCAGCACAGGGGATGGGCGGGGGGTAGAGCAGTTCTTC
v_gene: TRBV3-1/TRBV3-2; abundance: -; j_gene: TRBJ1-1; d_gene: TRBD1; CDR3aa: CASLLTGGTEAFF; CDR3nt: TGTGCCAGTTTACTGACAGGGGGCACTGAAGCTTTCTTT
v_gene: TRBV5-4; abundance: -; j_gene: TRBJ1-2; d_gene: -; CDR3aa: CASSIERENYGYTF; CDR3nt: TGTGCCAGCAGCATTGAACGGGAAAACTATGGCTACACCTTC
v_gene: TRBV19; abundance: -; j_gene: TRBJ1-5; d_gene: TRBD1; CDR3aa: CASSIGGQGALQPQHF; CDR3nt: TGTGCCAGTAGTATAGGGGGACAGGGGGCGCTTCAGCCCCAGCATTTT
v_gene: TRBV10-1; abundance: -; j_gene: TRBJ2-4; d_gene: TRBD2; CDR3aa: CASSLAGVGNIQYF; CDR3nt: TGCGCCAGCAGTTTAGCGGGAGTGGGGAACATTCAGTACTTC
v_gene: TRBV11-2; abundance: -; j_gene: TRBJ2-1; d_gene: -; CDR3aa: CASSSQSSYNEQFF; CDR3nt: TGTGCCAGCAGCTCACAGTCTTCCTACAATGAGCAGTTCTTC
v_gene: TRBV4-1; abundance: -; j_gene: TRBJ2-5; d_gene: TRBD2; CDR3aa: CASSQEGLAGGLRETQYF; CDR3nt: TGCGCCAGCAGCCAAGAAGGACTAGCGGGGGGCCTCCGGGAGACCCAGTACTTC
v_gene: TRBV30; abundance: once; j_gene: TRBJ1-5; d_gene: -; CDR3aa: CAWGGGGRQPQHF; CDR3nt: TGTGCCTGGGGCGGGGGAGGGCGTCAGCCCCAGCATTTT
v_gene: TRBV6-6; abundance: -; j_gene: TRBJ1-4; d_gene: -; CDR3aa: CASSYTPRANEKLFF; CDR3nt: TGTGCCAGCAGTTACACTCCGAGGGCTAATGAAAAACTGTTTTTT
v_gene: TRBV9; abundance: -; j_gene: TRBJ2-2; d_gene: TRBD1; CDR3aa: CASRGQGAYTGELFF; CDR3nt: TGTGCCAGCAGAGGACAGGGAGCCTACACCGGGGAGCTGTTTTTT
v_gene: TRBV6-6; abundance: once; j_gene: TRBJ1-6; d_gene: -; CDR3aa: CASSYLQGGDSPLHF; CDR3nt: TGTGCCAGCAGTTATTTACAGGGTGGAGATTCACCCCTCCACTTT
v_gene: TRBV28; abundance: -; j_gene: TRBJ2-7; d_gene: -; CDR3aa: CASSLVGGRAFSSYEQYF; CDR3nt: TGTGCCAGCAGTTTAGTAGGGGGGAGGGCCTTTAGCTCCTACGAGCAGTACTTC
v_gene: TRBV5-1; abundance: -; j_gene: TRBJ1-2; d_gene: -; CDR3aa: CASSLGAGDYGYTF; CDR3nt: TGCGCCAGCAGCTTGGGGGCAGGGGACTATGGCTACACCTTC
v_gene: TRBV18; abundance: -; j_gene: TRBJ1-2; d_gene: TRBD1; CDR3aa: CASSPAMTGVTYGYTF; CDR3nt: TGTGCCAGCTCACCAGCCATGACAGGGGTTACCTATGGCTACACCTTC
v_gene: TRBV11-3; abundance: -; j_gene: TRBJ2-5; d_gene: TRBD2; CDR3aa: CASSSSEIAGAEETQYF; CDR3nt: TGTGCCAGCAGCTCATCCGAGATAGCGGGGGCGGAGGAGACCCAGTACTTC
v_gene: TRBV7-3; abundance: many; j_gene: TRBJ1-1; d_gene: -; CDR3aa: CASSFPGGTEAFF; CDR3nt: TGTGCCAGCAGCTTTCCCGGTGGCACTGAAGCTTTCTTT
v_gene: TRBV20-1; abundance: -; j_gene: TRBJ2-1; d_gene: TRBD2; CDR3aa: CSASPSESGGTYNEQFF; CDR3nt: TGCAGTGCTAGTCCCTCGGAGAGCGGGGGGACCTACAATGAGCAGTTCTTC
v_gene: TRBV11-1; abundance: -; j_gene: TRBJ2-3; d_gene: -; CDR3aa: CASSLARHGTDTQYF; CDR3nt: TGTGCCAGCAGCTTAGCCAGACACGGCACAGATACGCAGTATTTT
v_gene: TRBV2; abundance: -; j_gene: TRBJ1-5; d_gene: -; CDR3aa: CASSERQGNQPQHF; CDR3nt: TGTGCCAGCAGTGAAAGGCAGGGAAATCAGCCCCAGCATTTT
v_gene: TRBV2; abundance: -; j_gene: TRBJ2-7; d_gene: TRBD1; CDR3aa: CASRVVGTGNRWASYEQYF; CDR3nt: TGTGCCAGCAGGGTAGTAGGGACAGGGAACAGATGGGCCTCCTACGAGCAGTACTTC
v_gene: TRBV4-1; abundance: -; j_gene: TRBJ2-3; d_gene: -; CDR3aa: CASSQLNPDTDTQYF; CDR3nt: TGCGCCAGCAGCCAACTAAACCCCGACACAGATACGCAGTATTTT
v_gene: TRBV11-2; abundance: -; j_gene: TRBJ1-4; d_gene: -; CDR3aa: CASSPSVGKLFF; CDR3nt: TGTGCCAGCAGTCCATCCGTCGGAAAACTGTTTTTT
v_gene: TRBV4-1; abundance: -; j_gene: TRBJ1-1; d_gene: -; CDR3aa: CASREDWGRQALEAFF; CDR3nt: TGCGCCAGCAGGGAAGATTGGGGGCGACAGGCCCTTGAAGCTTTCTTT
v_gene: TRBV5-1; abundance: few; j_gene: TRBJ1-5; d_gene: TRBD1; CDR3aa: CASSAGPGQGASNQPQHF; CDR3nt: TGCGCCAGCAGCGCCGGACCGGGACAGGGGGCTAGCAATCAGCCCCAGCATTTT
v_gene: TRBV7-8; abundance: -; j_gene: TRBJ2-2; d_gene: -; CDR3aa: CASSLARGTSTGELFF; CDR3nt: TGTGCCAGCAGCTTAGCGCGAGGGACATCCACCGGGGAGCTGTTTTTT
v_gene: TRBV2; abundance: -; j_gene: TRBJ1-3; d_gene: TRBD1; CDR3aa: CASRRDSGTEFDF; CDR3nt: TGTGCCAGCCGCCGGGACAGCGGTACGGAGTTTGATTTT